The 21 T cell receptor beta chains given below trace back to one sample, sequenced in a study of blood T cells in healthy people across ages. The use of a sample-barcoded 5' primer and a J-beta primer mix characterized a second PCR of about 6 to 11 cycles. TCRdb redid the calling of the 5' RACE reads with MiXCR, one entry per CDR3 protein. The data show approximately 1,700,000 distinct CDR3 sequences, about two fifths seen once. The sequenced sample was blood. These receptors all stem from a human donor in good health.

This clonotype was recorded a few times. The chain uses TRBV3-1 and TRBJ2-1; D assignment may be TRBD1 or TRBD2 (6 bases each). The CDR3 consists of 16 residues. The germline V gene encodes CDR1 LGHDT and CDR2 YNNKEL (reference sequence). V lost 5 bases to trimming and J lost 2 bases, with 16 bases between them. In DNA form, the CDR3 reads TGTGCCAGCAGCAAGCTCCCGGGGGCAGCCTACAATGAGCAGTTCTTC. Its translation is CASSKLPGAAYNEQFF.

This clonotype occurred a few times. The V call is TRBV29-1, the J call TRBJ1-2; 9 bases map to TRBD1. Per the germline V gene, CDR1 is SQVTM and CDR2 is ANQGSEA. J gave up 2 bases and V 4 bases, and 2 bases lay outside the gene matches. CDR3 length equals 13 residues. The CDR3 sequence is CSVGGQGNYGYTF. The CDR3 DNA sequence: TGCAGCGTTGGAGGACAGGGGAACTATGGCTACACCTTC.

This clonotype was picked up many times. J is TRBJ2-3 and V is TRBV7-6, with 8 bases identical to TRBD2. After removal of 3 bases from V and 5 bases from J, the junction contained 4 bases not matched to a gene. The V gene's germline CDR1 is SGHVS and CDR2 FNYEAQ. The length of the CDR3 is 14 residues. CDR3 loop: CASSFSGVIDTQYF. CDR3 sequence (DNA): TGTGCCAGCAGCTTTAGCGGGGTAATAGATACGCAGTATTTT.

The J gene is TRBJ2-3, the V gene TRBV6-2 or TRBV6-3; 9 bases align to TRBD2. CDR1 MNHEY and CDR2 SVGEGT come from the germline V gene. This CDR3 has 17 amino acids. V lost 5 bases, J lost 3 bases, and 12 bases stayed unmatched. The CDR3 region has the DNA TGTGCCAGCAGTCTCACCCGTCGGAGCGGGAGGACAGATACGCAGTATTTT. As protein: CASSLTRRSGRTDTQYF.

This clonotype has more than one count but fewer than ten. The V and J genes are TRBV20-1 and TRBJ1-2; 7 bases line up with TRBD1. Germline CDR1 DFQATT, CDR2 SNEGSKA (reference sequence). The CDR3 length is 13 residues. V was pared by 3 bases and J by 6 bases, with 7 bases of the junction left unmatched. CDR3 sequence: CSASPDRLDGYTF. CDR3 sequence (DNA): TGCAGTGCTAGTCCGGACAGGCTCGATGGCTACACCTTC.

The chain recombines TRBV7-2 with TRBJ2-7, with no clear D. V lost 2 bases to trimming and J lost 3 bases, with 14 bases between them. The CDR3 length is 15 residues. In germline, CDR1 is SGHTA, CDR2 FQGNSA. The chain's CDR3 is CASSLRGPELYEQYF. The DNA of the CDR3 is TGTGCCAGCAGCTTACGAGGCCCGGAGCTCTACGAGCAGTACTTC.

This clonotype appeared a few times. This CDR3 reads CAAGWGTGELFF. In DNA, the CDR3 is TGTGCGGCGGGGTGGGGCACCGGGGAGCTGTTTTTT. This chain links TRBV6-5 with TRBJ2-2; possible D gene TRBD2, 6 bases. The CDR3 sequence is 12 residues long. Germline V CDR1 and CDR2: MNHEY, SVGAGI.

The chain has TRBV7-2 and TRBJ1-6; 10 bases are shared with TRBD1. V lost 5 bases, J lost 10 bases, and 8 bases stayed unmatched. This CDR3 region has 15 residues. CDR1 and CDR2 from the germline V gene are SGHTA and FQGNSA. CDR3 in amino acids: CASSASGQGQSPLHF. Here the CDR3 DNA reads TGTGCCAGCAGCGCATCGGGACAGGGGCAATCACCCCTCCACTTT.

The chain recombines TRBV27 with TRBJ1-1; 9 positions agree with TRBD1. V was pared by 5 bases and J by 1 base, with 5 bases of the junction left unmatched. CDR1 is MNHEY and CDR2 is SMNVEV in the germline V gene (reference sequence). There are 15 residues in the CDR3. This chain's CDR3 is CASSTQGARNTEAFF. The DNA for the CDR3 is TGTGCCAGCAGTACACAGGGGGCTCGGAACACTGAAGCTTTCTTT.

CDR3 in DNA: TGTGCCACCAGTGATCCCCGTAAGATCCCCTACGAGCAGTACTTC. Residues: CATSDPRKIPYEQYF. J is TRBJ2-7 and V is TRBV24-1; D uncertain. In germline, CDR1 is KGHDR, CDR2 SFDVKD. V dropped 3 bases and J dropped 2 bases, with 13 bases sitting between them. CDR3 size: 15 residues.

The rearrangement links TRBV6-1 to TRBJ1-4, with unresolved D. V dropped 4 bases and J dropped 7 bases, with 16 bases sitting between them. The CDR3 is made up of 15 amino acids. Germline-derived CDR1 and CDR2 are MNHNS and SASEGT. The CDR3 coding sequence is TGTGCCAGCAGTGCCCGACGGCCCTTGGGTGAAAAACTGTTTTTT. Protein product: CASSARRPLGEKLFF.

This sequence joins TRBV10-3 and TRBJ2-7, with 8 nucleotides matching TRBD1. The J segment lost 6 bases and the V segment lost 0 bases, leaving 7 bases of the junction unmatched. Germline V CDR1 and CDR2: ENHRY, SYGVKD. The length of the CDR3 is 15 residues. The chain's CDR3 is CAISESSGQGSEQYF. The CDR3 nucleotides are TGTGCCATCAGTGAGTCAAGCGGACAGGGCAGCGAGCAGTACTTC.

This clonotype occurred many times. This sequence joins TRBV7-9 and TRBJ2-7; TRBD1 matches 9 bases. This CDR3 is built from 14 residues. Unmatched junction bases numbered 5, after V lost 0 bases and J lost 8 bases. Germline values: CDR1 SEHNR, CDR2 FQNEAQ (reference sequence). Here the CDR3 reads CASSLAQQGAKQYF. CDR3 DNA: TGTGCCAGCAGCTTAGCTCAACAGGGGGCTAAGCAGTACTTC. Looking up the rest from reference TRBV7-9 and TRBJ2-7 gives the full variable domain: DTGVSQNPRHKITKRGQNVTFRCDPISEHNRLYWYRQTLGQGPEFLTYFQNEAQLEKSRLLSDRFSAERPKGSFSTLEIQRTEQGDSAMYLCASSLAQQGAKQYFGPGTRLTVT.

Only a few counts were recorded for this clonotype. The chain recombines TRBV29-1 with TRBJ2-3; 9 nucleotides agree with TRBD2. Germline CDR1 is SQVTM and CDR2 is ANQGSEA. This CDR3 has 14 amino acids. The J segment lost 1 base and the V segment lost 5 bases, leaving 4 bases of the junction unmatched. The CDR3 loop is CSVQIAGGTDTQYF. As DNA, the CDR3 is TGCAGCGTTCAGATAGCGGGAGGCACAGATACGCAGTATTTT.

This clonotype was picked up a small number of times. The CDR3 bases are TGTGCCAGCAGCCGCGATCGGGGACCACAAGAGACCCAGTACTTC. Translation: CASSRDRGPQETQYF. The J gene is TRBJ2-5, the V gene TRBV7-2, with D possibly called TRBD1 or TRBD2 (5 bases each). The V gene lost 5 bases and the J gene lost 2 bases, with 15 bases spanning the gap. Germline CDR1 SGHTA, CDR2 FQGNSA. CDR3 size: 15 residues.

This clonotype was counted only a few times. The chain combines TRBV7-2 with TRBJ2-1; TRBD2 matches 9 bases. CDR3 length: 16 amino acids. V lost 3 bases, J lost 1 base, and 4 bases stayed unmatched. CDR1 is SGHTA and CDR2 is FQGNSA in the germline V gene. CDR3 loop: CASSFRGGGSYNEQFF. The CDR3 nucleotides read TGTGCCAGCAGCTTTCGCGGGGGGGGATCCTACAATGAGCAGTTCTTC. The whole variable domain, filled in from reference TRBV7-2 and TRBJ2-1, reads GAGVSQSPSNKVTEKGKDVELRCDPISGHTALYWYRQSLGQGLEFLIYFQGNSAPDKSGLPSDRFSAERTGGSVSTLTIQRTQQEDSAVYLCASSFRGGGSYNEQFFGPGTRLTVL.

This chain joins TRBV29-1 and TRBJ1-4; 8 nucleotides align to TRBD1. Losses at the gene ends were 0 bases for V and 7 bases for J; bases not matched to a gene: 7. CDR3 length equals 15 residues. The germline CDR1 and CDR2 sequences are SQVTM and ANQGSEA. The CDR3 loop is CSVEDQSGGSEKLFF. The DNA of the CDR3 is TGCAGCGTTGAAGATCAGTCAGGGGGCAGTGAAAAACTGTTTTTT.

With regard to this clonotype: A read error may explain this, as a much larger clone is one base away. The rearrangement joins TRBV3-1 to TRBJ1-2, with D hard to call. Trimming shortened V by 2 bases and J by 8 bases, and 12 bases separated the two germline ends. The CDR3 contains 13 residues. The V gene's germline CDR1 is LGHDT and CDR2 YNNKEL (reference sequence). The CDR3 DNA follows: TGTGCCAGCAGCCAATGGAATTGCGGGGGCTACACCTTC. Protein sequence: CASSQWNCGGYTF. Drawing the rest from reference TRBV3-1 and TRBJ1-2, the complete variable domain is DTAVSQTPKYLVTQMGNDKSIKCEQNLGHDTMYWYKQDSKKFLKIMFSYNNKELIINETVPNRFSPKSPDKAHLNLHINSLELGDSAVYFCASSQWNCGGYTFGSGTRLTVV.

The chain uses TRBV20-1 and TRBJ1-2; TRBD1 might be the D (5 bases). The CDR3 length is 12 residues. Germline V gene sequence: CDR1 DFQATT, CDR2 SNEGSKA (reference sequence). V was shortened by 7 bases and J by 4 bases, with 13 bases between the two germline ends. CDR3 residues: CSVRTGLYGYTF. The CDR3 DNA reads as TGCAGTGTAAGAACGGGGCTCTATGGCTACACCTTC.

J is TRBJ2-7 and V is TRBV12-3 or TRBV12-4; D not resolved. Trimming took 6 bases from V and 6 from J, leaving 21 bases between them. The CDR3 is 15 amino acids. The CDR3 nucleotides are TGTGCCAGCAGCCCGCGTGGACGGGTGAAGAGCGAGCAGTACTTC. It specifies CASSPRGRVKSEQYF.

This clonotype was recorded a few times. The V call is TRBV4-1, the J call TRBJ1-2; 7 bases align to TRBD1. The CDR3 is 14 residues long. The V gene end was trimmed by 0 bases and the J gene end by 7 bases; junction bases not matched to a gene: 5. CDR1 MGHRA and CDR2 YSYEKL come from the germline V gene. The DNA of the CDR3 is TGCGCCAGCAGCCAAGAGTTCAGGGGGTCTGGCTACACCTTC. Translating gives CASSQEFRGSGYTF.